Sequencing of this T cell receptor beta chain was carried out in a study of blood T cell repertoires in COVID-19. Germline V gene lookup returns CDR1 MNHEY and CDR2 SMNVEV (reference sequence). This CDR3 region has 14 residues. Losses at the gene ends were 5 bases for V and 5 bases for J; bases not matched to a gene: 7. Profiled with immunoSEQ multiplex PCR; TCRdb holds only in-frame clones, not every one. The data contain approximately 250,000 clones, 92% of them singletons. Sequenced: peripheral blood. The sequence came from a man under 40 with COVID-19, enrolled during active disease. J is TRBJ1-2 and V is TRBV27; TRBD1 matches at 8 bases. CDR3 DNA: TGTGCCAGCAGTCCGGACAGGGACTTTTATGGCTACACCTTC. Translation gives CASSPDRDFYGYTF.